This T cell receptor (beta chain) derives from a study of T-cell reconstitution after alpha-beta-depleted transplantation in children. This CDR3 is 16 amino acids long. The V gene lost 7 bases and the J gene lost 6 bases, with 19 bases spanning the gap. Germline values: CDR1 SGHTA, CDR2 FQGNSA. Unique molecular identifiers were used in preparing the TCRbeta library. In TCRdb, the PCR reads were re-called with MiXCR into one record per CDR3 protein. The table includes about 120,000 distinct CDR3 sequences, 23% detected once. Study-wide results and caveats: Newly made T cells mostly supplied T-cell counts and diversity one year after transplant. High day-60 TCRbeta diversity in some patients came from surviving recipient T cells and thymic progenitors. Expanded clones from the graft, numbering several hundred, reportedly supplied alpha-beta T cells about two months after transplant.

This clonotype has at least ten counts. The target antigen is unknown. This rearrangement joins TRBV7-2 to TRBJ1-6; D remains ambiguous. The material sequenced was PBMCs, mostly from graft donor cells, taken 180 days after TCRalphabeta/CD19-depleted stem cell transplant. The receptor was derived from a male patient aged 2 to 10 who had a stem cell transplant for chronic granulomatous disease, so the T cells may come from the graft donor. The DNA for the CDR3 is TGTGCCAGCACCCACCGAGCCAAACCTGGTAATTCACCCCTCCACTTT. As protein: CASTHRAKPGNSPLHF.